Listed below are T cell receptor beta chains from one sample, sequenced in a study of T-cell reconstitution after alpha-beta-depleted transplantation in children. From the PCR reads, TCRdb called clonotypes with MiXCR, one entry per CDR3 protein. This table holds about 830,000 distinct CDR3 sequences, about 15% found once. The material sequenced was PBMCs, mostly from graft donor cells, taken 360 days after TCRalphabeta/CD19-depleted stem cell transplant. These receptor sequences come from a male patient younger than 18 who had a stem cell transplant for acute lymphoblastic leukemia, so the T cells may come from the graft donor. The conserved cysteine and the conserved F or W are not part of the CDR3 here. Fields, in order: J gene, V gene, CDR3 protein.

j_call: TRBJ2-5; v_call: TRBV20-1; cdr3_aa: SKLSGSKETQY
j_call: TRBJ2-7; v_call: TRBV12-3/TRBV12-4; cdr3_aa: ASSSPSDISYEQY
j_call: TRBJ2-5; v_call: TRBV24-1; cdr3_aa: ATSDTGHFPTQY
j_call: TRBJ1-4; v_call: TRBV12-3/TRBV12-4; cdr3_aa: ASSPWTGRGGLF
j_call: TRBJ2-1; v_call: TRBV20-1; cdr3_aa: GARGSYNEQF
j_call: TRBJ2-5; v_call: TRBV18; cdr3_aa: ASSPGGEGTQY
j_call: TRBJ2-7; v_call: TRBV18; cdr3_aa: ASSPPDPTSGRINEQY
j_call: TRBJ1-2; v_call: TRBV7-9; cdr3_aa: ASSYPFGYGYT
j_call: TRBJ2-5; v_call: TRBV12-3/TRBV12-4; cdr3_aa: ASSTGEGETQY
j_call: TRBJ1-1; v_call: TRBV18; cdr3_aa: ASSPQAPNTEAF